These 13 T cell receptor beta chains share one sample of origin, sequenced in a study of regulatory dendritic cells for organ transplantation. Clones were sequenced by immunoSEQ multiplex PCR, and TCRdb holds only the in-frame ones, with some missing. This sample yields about 10,000 clones, of which 65% to 85% are seen a single time; 18% belongs to the top ten. Sequences were obtained from memory CD8+ T cells from blood. The subset: CD45RO+ memory T cells. These receptors all come from a human donor in good health.

The gene calls are TRBV11-1 and TRBJ1-2, with D maybe TRBD1 (6 bases). Per germline, CDR1 SGHAT and CDR2 FQDESV (reference sequence). The germline V and J ends were trimmed by 4 bases and 2 bases, with 8 bases remaining between them. There are 13 residues in the CDR3. The CDR3 DNA reads as TGTGCCAGCAGCTACGGACAGAACTATGGCTACACCTTC. Encoded protein: CASSYGQNYGYTF.

The chain links TRBV2 to TRBJ2-7, with 7 bases that match TRBD2. This CDR3 is built from 18 residues. CDR1 and CDR2 (germline): SNHLY, FYNNEI. The trim removed 5 bases at V and 6 bases at J, leaving 22 bases unmatched. The CDR3 sequence is CASSPTTPRRDYFLEQYF. For the CDR3, the DNA is TGTGCCAGCAGTCCCACAACCCCGAGGCGGGACTACTTCCTCGAGCAGTACTTC. Full variable domain (outside the CDR3, taken from reference TRBV2 and TRBJ2-7): EPEVTQTPSHQVTQMGQEVILRCVPISNHLYFYWYRQILGQKVEFLVSFYNNEISEKSEIFDDQFSVERPDGSNFTLKIRSTKLEDSAMYFCASSPTTPRRDYFLEQYFGPGTRLTVT.

The chain is built from TRBV7-3 and TRBJ2-2; the match to TRBD1 covers 9 bases. Trimming removed 5 bases from V and 7 bases from J; junction bases left unmatched: 5. Germline V gene lookup returns CDR1 SGHTA and CDR2 FQGTGA. The CDR3 consists of 14 residues. In DNA form, the CDR3 reads TGTGCCAGCAGCCCGGGACAGGGTCACGGGGAGCTGTTTTTT. Its translation is CASSPGQGHGELFF.

This clone turned up a few times. V usage is TRBV4-3 and J usage is TRBJ2-5; D may be TRBD2 (5 bases). CDR1 and CDR2 (germline): LGHNA, YSLEER. The CDR3 has 15 amino acids. The V end lost 2 bases, the J end lost 5 bases, and 15 bases lay between the germline ends. CDR3 sequence reads: CASSQLAGVGETQYF. The CDR3 nucleotides read TGCGCCAGCAGCCAATTGGCCGGGGTGGGGGAGACCCAGTACTTC.

V usage is TRBV5-6 and J usage is TRBJ2-5, with D maybe TRBD1 (6 bases). The CDR3 has 16 residues. V gave up 4 bases and J gave up 9 bases, with 25 bases separating them. In germline, CDR1 is SGHDT, CDR2 YYEEEE. The CDR3, as DNA: TGTGCCAGCAGCCTACCCCAGGGGATGGTGGGGGTGGCCCAGTACTTC. Its translation is CASSLPQGMVGVAQYF. The variable domain in full, completed from reference TRBV5-6 and TRBJ2-5, reads DAGVTQSPTHLIKTRGQQVTLRCSPKSGHDTVSWYQQALGQGPQFIFQYYEEEERQRGNFPDRFSGHQFPNYSSELNVNALLLGDSALYLCASSLPQGMVGVAQYFGPGTRLLVL.

The chain has TRBV28 and TRBJ1-5; no clear D gene. Trimming took off 3 bases at V and 11 bases at J, with 14 bases between the two ends. The V gene's germline CDR1 is MDHEN and CDR2 SYDVKM. The CDR3 spans 13 residues. Written as DNA, the CDR3 is TGTGCCAGCAGTTTGCCACCGTCGAGAACCCAGCATTTT. Protein sequence: CASSLPPSRTQHF.

The chain links TRBV30 to TRBJ2-5, with no clear D. Trimming took 2 bases from V and 4 from J, leaving 14 bases between them. CDR3 length: 14 residues. CDR1 and CDR2 from the germline V gene are GTSNPN and SVGIG (reference sequence). The CDR3 protein is CAWSPRDLGETQYF. The CDR3 region has the DNA TGTGCCTGGAGTCCACGAGACTTGGGAGAGACCCAGTACTTC.

V and J are TRBV21-1 and TRBJ2-5. TRBV21-1 corresponds to a pseudogene. This CDR3 is 18 amino acids long. The DNA of the CDR3 is TGTGCCAGCAGCAAAAGGTCTCCGGATCCTTACTCCAAAGAGACCCAGTACTTC. Its translation: CASSKRSPDPYSKETQYF.

This clone has only one observation. The chain is built from TRBV6-5 and TRBJ2-7; 9 positions agree with TRBD1. The CDR3 is 14 amino acids. Trimming removed 6 bases from V and 5 bases from J; junction bases left unmatched: 8. Germline values: CDR1 MNHEY, CDR2 SVGAGI. CDR3 bases: TGTGCCAGCAGCCCGGGGACAGGGTCAAACGAGCAGTACTTC. Its protein is CASSPGTGSNEQYF.

The chain combines TRBV4-2 with TRBJ1-1, with TRBD1 as a possible D gene (6 bases). V dropped 3 bases and J dropped 1 base, with 9 bases sitting between them. This CDR3 region has 14 residues. Germline lookup yields CDR1 LGHNA and CDR2 YNFKEQ. The CDR3 spells CASSQGHSNTEAFF. The CDR3 nucleotides read TGTGCCAGCAGCCAGGGACACTCGAACACTGAAGCTTTCTTT.

The rearrangement links TRBV9 to TRBJ2-1; 8 positions agree with TRBD2. Germline-derived CDR1 and CDR2 are SGDLS and YYNGEE. V lost 5 bases to trimming and J lost 4 bases; unmatched junction nucleotides: 11. The CDR3 loop spans 16 amino acids. The CDR3 loop reads CASSQEPGLDYNEQFF. The CDR3 DNA follows: TGTGCCAGCAGTCAGGAACCGGGACTAGATTACAATGAGCAGTTCTTC.

The chain joins TRBV4-1 to TRBJ1-1; 8 nucleotides match TRBD1. Germline CDR1 MGHRA, CDR2 YSYEKL. CDR3 size: 19 residues. Unmatched junction bases numbered 14, after V lost 2 bases and J lost 0 bases. DNA for the CDR3: TGCGCCAGCAGCCAACCGACAGGGGCAGGGGCCTTAGTGAACACTGAAGCTTTCTTT. Translating gives CASSQPTGAGALVNTEAFF.

The chain carries TRBV6-5 and TRBJ1-5; D is uncertain. V gave up 4 bases and J gave up 0 bases, with 4 bases separating them. The CDR3 spans 13 residues. CDR1 MNHEY and CDR2 SVGAGI come from the germline V gene. For the CDR3, the DNA is TGTGCCAGCAGTTTCGGTAGCAATCAGCCCCAGCATTTT. Translating gives CASSFGSNQPQHF.